This TCR beta chain was identified in a study of metastatic and nonmetastatic thyroid tumors. TCRdb ran MiXCR on the PCR reads. Of some 64,000 clones in the sample, 4% to 5% were seen once. Ahead of thyroid surgery, no patient had received treatment of any kind. The table lists this clone with a few counts. This clonotype was obtained from a female donor with papillary thyroid cancer or a benign thyroid nodule (not recorded which). Some clones in this sample may be carry-over from other donors' samples. Material for sequencing was blood.

This chain's CDR3 is CASRSHDREEEQFF. The CDR3 bases are TGTGCCAGCAGGTCTCACGATCGGGAGGAGGAGCAGTTCTTC. J is TRBJ2-1 and V is TRBV7-9; TRBD2 agrees at 7 bases. The CDR3 loop spans 14 amino acids. Trimming at V came to 6 bases and at J to 10 bases, leaving 12 bases not matched to a gene. From germline, CDR1 is SEHNR and CDR2 FQNEAQ (reference sequence).